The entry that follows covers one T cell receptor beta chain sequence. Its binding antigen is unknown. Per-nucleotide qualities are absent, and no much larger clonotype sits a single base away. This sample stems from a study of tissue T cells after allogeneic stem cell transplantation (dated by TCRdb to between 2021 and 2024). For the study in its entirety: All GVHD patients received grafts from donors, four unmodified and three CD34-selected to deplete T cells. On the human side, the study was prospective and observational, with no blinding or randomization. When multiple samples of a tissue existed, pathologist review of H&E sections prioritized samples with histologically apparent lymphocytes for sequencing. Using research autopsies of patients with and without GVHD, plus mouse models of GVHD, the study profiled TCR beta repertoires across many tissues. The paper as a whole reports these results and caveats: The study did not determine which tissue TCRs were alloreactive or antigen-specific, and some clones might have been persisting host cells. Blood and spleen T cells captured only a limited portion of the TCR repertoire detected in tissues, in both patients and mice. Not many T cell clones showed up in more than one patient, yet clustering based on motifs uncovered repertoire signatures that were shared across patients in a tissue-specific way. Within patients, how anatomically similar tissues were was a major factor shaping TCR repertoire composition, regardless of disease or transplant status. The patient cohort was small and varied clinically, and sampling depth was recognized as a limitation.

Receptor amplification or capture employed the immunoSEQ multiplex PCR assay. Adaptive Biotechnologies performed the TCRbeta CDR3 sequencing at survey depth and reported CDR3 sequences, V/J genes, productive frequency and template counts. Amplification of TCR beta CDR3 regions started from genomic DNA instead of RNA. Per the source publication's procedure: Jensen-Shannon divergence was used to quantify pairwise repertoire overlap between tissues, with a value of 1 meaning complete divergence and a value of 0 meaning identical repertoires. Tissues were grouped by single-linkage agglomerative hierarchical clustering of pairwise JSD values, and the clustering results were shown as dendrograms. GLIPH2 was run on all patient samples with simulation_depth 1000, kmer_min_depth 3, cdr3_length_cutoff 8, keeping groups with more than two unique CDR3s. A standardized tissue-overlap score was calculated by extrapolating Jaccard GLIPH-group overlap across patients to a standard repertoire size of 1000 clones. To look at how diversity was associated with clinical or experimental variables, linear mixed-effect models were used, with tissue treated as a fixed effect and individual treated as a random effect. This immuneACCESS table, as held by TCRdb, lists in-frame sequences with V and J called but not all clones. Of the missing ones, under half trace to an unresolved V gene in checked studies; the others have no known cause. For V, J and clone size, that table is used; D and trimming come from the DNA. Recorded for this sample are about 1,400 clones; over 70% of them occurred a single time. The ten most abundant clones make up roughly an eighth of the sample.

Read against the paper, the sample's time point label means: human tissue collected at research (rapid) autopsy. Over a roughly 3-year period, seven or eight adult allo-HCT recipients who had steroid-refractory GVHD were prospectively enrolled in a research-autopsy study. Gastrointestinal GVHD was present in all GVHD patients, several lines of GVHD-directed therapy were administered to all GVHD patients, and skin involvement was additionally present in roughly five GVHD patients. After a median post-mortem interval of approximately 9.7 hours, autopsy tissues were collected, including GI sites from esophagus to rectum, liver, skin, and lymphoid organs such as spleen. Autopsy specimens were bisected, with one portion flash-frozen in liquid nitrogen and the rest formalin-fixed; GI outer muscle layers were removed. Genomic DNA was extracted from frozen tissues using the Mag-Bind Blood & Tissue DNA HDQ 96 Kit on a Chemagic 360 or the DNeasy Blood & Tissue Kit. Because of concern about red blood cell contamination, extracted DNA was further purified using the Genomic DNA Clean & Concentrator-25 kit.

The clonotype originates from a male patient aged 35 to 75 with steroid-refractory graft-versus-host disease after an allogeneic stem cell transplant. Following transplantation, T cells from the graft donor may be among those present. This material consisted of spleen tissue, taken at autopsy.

Here the CDR3 is given as CATQRDRGSYEQYF. Here is the DNA: TGTGCCACCCAGCGGGACAGGGGGTCCTACGAGCAGTACTTC. The sequence is built from TRBV2 and TRBJ2-7; the central 11 bases match TRBD1. From the cysteine through the phenylalanine, the CDR3 covers 14 amino acids. The sequence is cut down to CDR3 DNA, 42 bases in frame from base 1. After removal of 10 bases from V and 1 base from J, the junction retains 6 bases not matched to a gene. The germline V gene encodes CDR1 SNHLY and CDR2 FYNNEI.